The 5 T cell receptor beta chains listed next were all sequenced from one sample in a study of blood T cell repertoires in COVID-19. This table comes from immunoSEQ multiplex PCR, and its TCRdb copy is limited to in-frame clones, with some not included. The repertoire holds 150,000 to 200,000 clones, with roughly 80% as singletons. Sequenced: peripheral blood. These receptors came from a man between 65 and 85 years old with active or convalescent COVID-19.

This rearrangement joins TRBV6-5 to TRBJ2-3, with 8 positions matching TRBD1. Germline-derived CDR1 and CDR2 are MNHEY and SVGAGI. The V gene end was trimmed by 8 bases and the J gene end by 7 bases; junction bases not matched to a gene: 11. This CDR3 has 14 residues. CDR3 sequence: CASGVRQGANTQYF. For the CDR3, the DNA is TGTGCCAGCGGAGTCCGTCAGGGGGCGAATACGCAGTATTTT.

The J gene is TRBJ2-5, the V gene TRBV19, with TRBD2 as a possible D gene (5 bases). Germline CDR1 reads LNHDA; CDR2 reads SQIVND (reference sequence). Trimming took 5 bases from V and 5 from J, leaving 18 bases between them. The length of the CDR3 is 15 residues. The CDR3 is CASSQTPTPGETQYF. CDR3 nucleotides: TGTGCCAGTAGTCAAACCCCGACCCCGGGGGAGACCCAGTACTTC.

This rearrangement joins TRBV28 to TRBJ2-7; TRBD2 matches 11 bases. J was trimmed by 7 bases and V by 5 bases; bases with no gene match: 13. This CDR3 comprises 16 residues. Germline values: CDR1 MDHEN, CDR2 SYDVKM. The DNA of the CDR3 is TGTGCCAGCAGTCATACCGGGACTAGCGGTTCTTCTGAGCAGTACTTC. Its protein product is CASSHTGTSGSSEQYF.

This clone was recorded a few times. The CDR3 sequence: CAGRRTATDTQYF. The CDR3 DNA is TGTGCCGGGCGGAGGACGGCCACAGATACGCAGTATTTT. This rearrangement joins TRBV2 to TRBJ2-3, with TRBD2 as a possible D gene (5 bases). Germline V lookup: CDR1 SNHLY, CDR2 FYNNEI. Trimming stripped 11 bases from V and 2 bases from J, with 14 bases between. CDR3 size: 13 residues.

The rearrangement uses TRBV12-3 or TRBV12-4 and TRBJ1-1; D remains unclear. The CDR3 contains 13 residues. Trimming stripped 5 bases from V and 4 bases from J, with 11 bases between. Here the CDR3 DNA reads TGTGCCAGCAGTGCTACGAGGTCCACTGAAGCTTTCTTT. Its translation: CASSATRSTEAFF.